This entry lists 15 T cell receptor beta chains sequenced from one sample in a study of T cell responses to AZD1222 COVID-19 vaccine. Sequencing used immunoSEQ multiplex PCR; TCRdb keeps in-frame clones, though not all of them. Among about 160,000 clones, approximately 90% were seen once, and the ten largest hold less than 5.5%. Sequencing used peripheral blood, obtained on day 0 of AZD1222 vaccination. Receptors originate from an adult in good health.

This CDR3 reads CASSPGQTSSYNEQFF. Written as DNA, the CDR3 is TGCGCCAGCAGCCCCGGACAGACGAGCTCCTACAATGAGCAGTTCTTC. The gene calls are TRBV5-1 and TRBJ2-1, with D possibly being TRBD1 (6 bases). Germline lookup yields CDR1 SGHRS and CDR2 YFSETQ. The CDR3 runs to 16 residues. V was cut by 4 bases and J by 0 bases, with 14 bases left in between.

The V gene is TRBV7-2, the J gene TRBJ1-2, with 8 nucleotides matching TRBD1. Per germline, CDR1 SGHTA and CDR2 FQGNSA. The CDR3 has 14 residues. V was pared by 3 bases and J by 4 bases, with 4 bases of the junction left unmatched. The CDR3 DNA reads as TGTGCCAGCAGCTTGCTCGGACAGGGCTATGGCTACACCTTC. Translated, it gives CASSLLGQGYGYTF.

V is TRBV7-6 and J is TRBJ2-3, with TRBD1 identical over 7 bases. Germline V lookup: CDR1 SGHVS, CDR2 FNYEAQ. V lost 5 bases to trimming and J lost 0 bases; unmatched junction nucleotides: 5. This CDR3 is 15 amino acids long. The CDR3 loop reads CASSARTGSTDTQYF. The DNA of the CDR3 is TGTGCCAGCAGCGCCCGGACAGGTAGCACAGATACGCAGTATTTT. The full variable domain, completed using reference TRBV7-6 and TRBJ2-3, is GAGVSQSPRYKVTKRGQDVALRCDPISGHVSLYWYRQALGQGPEFLTYFNYEAQQDKSGLPNDRFSAERPEGSISTLTIQRTEQRDSAMYRCASSARTGSTDTQYFGPGTRLTVL.

This sequence joins TRBV28 and TRBJ1-2; tentatively, D is TRBD1 (5 bases). Germline CDR1 MDHEN, CDR2 SYDVKM. This CDR3 contains 14 residues. V was pared by 2 bases and J by 2 bases, with 9 bases between. This chain's CDR3 is CASSLGGKNYGYTF. The CDR3 DNA reads TGTGCCAGCAGTTTAGGGGGAAAGAACTATGGCTACACCTTC.

V usage is TRBV25-1 and J usage is TRBJ1-4; 7 nucleotides align to TRBD1. V trimming: 4 bases; J trimming: 3 bases; junction bases outside the gene matches: 5. The length of the CDR3 is 15 residues. Germline V CDR1 and CDR2: MGHDK, SYGVNS. The CDR3 DNA follows: TGTGCCAGCAGTGGGGGGACAGCCGCTAATGAAAAACTGTTTTTT. This gives the protein CASSGGTAANEKLFF.

V and J are TRBV7-9 and TRBJ2-1; 11 nucleotides align to TRBD2. The CDR3 contains 18 residues. Germline loops: CDR1 SEHNR, CDR2 FQNEAQ (reference sequence). The V segment lost 4 bases and the J segment 0 bases; nucleotides outside the gene matches: 8. Here the CDR3 DNA reads TGTGCCAGCAGCTCGATCGCAACTAGCGGGAGCTCCTACAATGAGCAGTTCTTC. It yields the protein CASSSIATSGSSYNEQFF.

In this sample, this clone turned up once. CDR3 in amino acids: CASIGHYEQYF. CDR3 DNA: TGTGCCAGCATTGGCCACTACGAGCAGTACTTC. The chain employs TRBV27 and TRBJ2-7; no reliable D call. CDR3 length equals 11 residues. The ends were cut back, 7 bases at V and 3 bases at J, with 7 bases in the middle. Germline-derived CDR1 and CDR2 are MNHEY and SMNVEV (reference sequence).

This clone was seen a few times. The chain couples TRBV4-3 to TRBJ2-2; the D is unclear. Trimming cost V 0 bases and J 0 bases, with 8 bases left between them. The CDR3 extends over 16 amino acids. Germline V gene data show CDR1 as LGHNA and CDR2 as YSLEER. CDR3 loop: CASSQEGYANTGELFF. As DNA, the CDR3 is TGCGCCAGCAGCCAAGAGGGTTACGCGAACACCGGGGAGCTGTTTTTT.

This clone was detected only once. The chain is built from TRBV7-3 and TRBJ1-5; no clear D. The V gene lost 0 bases and the J gene lost 5 bases, with 8 bases spanning the gap. CDR3 size: 14 residues. CDR1 SGHTA and CDR2 FQGTGA come from the germline V gene. In DNA form, the CDR3 reads TGTGCCAGCAGCTTAACCGGCGGGGATCAGCCCCAGCATTTT. Residues: CASSLTGGDQPQHF.

A note on this clone: One junction end does not reproduce the germline sequence, and a read error may be involved. The V and J genes are TRBV9 and TRBJ1-1; 8 bases are a match to TRBD1. There are 14 residues in the CDR3. The V gene's germline CDR1 is SGDLS and CDR2 YYNGEE. The CDR3 DNA is TGTGCCAGCAGCGTAGTGATACCCCAGGGGGCGCTTCGGTTT. Protein sequence: CASSVVIPQGALRF. Full variable domain (outside the CDR3, taken from reference TRBV9 and TRBJ1-1): DSGVTQTPKHLITATGQRVTLRCSPRSGDLSVYWYQQSLDQGLQFLIQYYNGEERAKGNILERFSAQQFPDLHSELNLSSLELGDSALYFCASSVVIPQGALRFGQGTRLTVV.

This chain links TRBV3-1 (or the pseudogene TRBV3-2) with TRBJ1-2; no definite D call. This CDR3 spans 15 amino acids. Germline V gene sequence: CDR1 LGHDT, CDR2 YNNKEL (reference sequence). Trimming stripped 0 bases from V and 8 bases from J, with 16 bases between. The CDR3 region is CASSQEHRPSGGYTF. CDR3 nucleotides: TGTGCCAGCAGCCAAGAGCACCGGCCATCTGGGGGCTACACCTTC.

The chain recombines TRBV4-1 with TRBJ2-2; 8 bases align to TRBD1. The germline V gene has CDR1 MGHRA and CDR2 YSYEKL. This CDR3 has 16 amino acids. J lost 2 bases, V lost 1 base, and 3 bases had no gene match. This CDR3 is CASSQGAGGNTGELFF. CDR3 DNA sequence: TGCGCCAGCAGCCAAGGGGCAGGGGGCAACACCGGGGAGCTGTTTTTT.

This chain joins TRBV28 and TRBJ1-1; no definite D call. CDR3 length: 12 amino acids. The V end was cut by 6 bases, the J end by 8 bases, with 13 bases between. CDR1 and CDR2 (germline): MDHEN, SYDVKM. The CDR3 loop reads CASRLGGGEAFF. The CDR3 DNA reads as TGTGCCAGCAGACTGGGAGGAGGAGAAGCTTTCTTT.

This chain links TRBV9 with TRBJ1-1; D is perhaps TRBD1 (5 bases). The CDR3 spans 15 residues. Per the germline V gene, CDR1 is SGDLS and CDR2 is YYNGEE. Trimming pared 4 bases from V and 4 bases from J, leaving 17 bases between. CDR3 sequence reads: CASSPGPTERTEAFF. In DNA, the CDR3 is TGTGCCAGCAGCCCCGGGCCGACAGAGCGCACTGAAGCTTTCTTT. Filled out from reference TRBV9 and TRBJ1-1, the complete variable domain reads DSGVTQTPKHLITATGQRVTLRCSPRSGDLSVYWYQQSLDQGLQFLIQYYNGEERAKGNILERFSAQQFPDLHSELNLSSLELGDSALYFCASSPGPTERTEAFFGQGTRLTVV.

This clone was seen a few times. CDR3 in amino acids: CASSIGGLTVNTQYF. The CDR3 DNA reads as TGTGCCAGTAGTATCGGAGGACTCACCGTAAATACGCAGTATTTT. J is TRBJ2-3 and V is TRBV19, with D possibly matching TRBD2 (5 bases). V was shortened by 3 bases and J by 7 bases, with 17 bases between the two germline ends. This CDR3 has 15 residues. Germline-derived CDR1 and CDR2 are LNHDA and SQIVND (reference sequence). The full variable domain, rest sourced from reference TRBV19 and TRBJ2-3, is DGGITQSPKYLFRKEGQNVTLSCEQNLNHDAMYWYRQDPGQGLRLIYYSQIVNDFQKGDIAEGYSVSREKKESFPLTVTSAQKNPTAFYLCASSIGGLTVNTQYFGPGTRLTVL.